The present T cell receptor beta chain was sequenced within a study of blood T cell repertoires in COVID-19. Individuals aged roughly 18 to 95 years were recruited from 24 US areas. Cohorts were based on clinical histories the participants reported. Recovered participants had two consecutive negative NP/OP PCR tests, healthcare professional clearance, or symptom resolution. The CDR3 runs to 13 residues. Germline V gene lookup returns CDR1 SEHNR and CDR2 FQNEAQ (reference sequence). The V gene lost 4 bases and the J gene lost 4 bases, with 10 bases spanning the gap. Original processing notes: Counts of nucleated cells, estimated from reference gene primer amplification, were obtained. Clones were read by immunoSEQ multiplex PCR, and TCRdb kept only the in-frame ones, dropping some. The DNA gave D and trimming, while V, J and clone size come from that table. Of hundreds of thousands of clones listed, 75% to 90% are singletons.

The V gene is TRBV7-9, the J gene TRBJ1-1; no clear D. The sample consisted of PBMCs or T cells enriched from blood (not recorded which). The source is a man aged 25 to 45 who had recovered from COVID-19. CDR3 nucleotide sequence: TGTGCCAGCAGCTCGTCGGGTGGCACTGAAGCTTTCTTT. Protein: CASSSSGGTEAFF.